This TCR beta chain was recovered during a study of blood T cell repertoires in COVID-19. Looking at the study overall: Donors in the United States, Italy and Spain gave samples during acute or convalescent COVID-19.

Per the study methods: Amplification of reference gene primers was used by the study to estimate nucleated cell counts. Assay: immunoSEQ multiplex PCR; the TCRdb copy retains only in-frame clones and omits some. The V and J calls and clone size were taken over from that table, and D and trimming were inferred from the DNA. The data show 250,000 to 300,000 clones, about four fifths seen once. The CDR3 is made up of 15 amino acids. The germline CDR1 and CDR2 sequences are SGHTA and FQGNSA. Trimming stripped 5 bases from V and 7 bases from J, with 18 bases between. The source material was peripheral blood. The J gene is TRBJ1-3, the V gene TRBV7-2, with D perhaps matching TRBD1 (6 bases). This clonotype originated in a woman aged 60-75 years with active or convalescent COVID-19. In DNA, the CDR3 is TGTGCCAGCAGCCCCCGGGACGCAAGGGGGAACACCATATATTTT. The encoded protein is CASSPRDARGNTIYF.